The next 12 T cell receptor beta chains were all read from a single sample in a study of blood T cells in healthy people across ages. Together with a sample-barcoded 5' primer, a J-beta primer mix was included in a second PCR lasting about 7 to 11 cycles. Via MiXCR, TCRdb re-called the 5' RACE reads, giving one row per CDR3 protein. The data hold 1 million or so distinct CDR3 sequences, with 40% to 55% observed a single time. Sample: blood. All receptors come from an older woman in good health.

The chain has TRBV20-1 and TRBJ2-7; D uncertain. Trimming cost V 3 bases and J 0 bases, with 9 bases left between them. This CDR3 contains 13 residues. CDR1 DFQATT and CDR2 SNEGSKA come from the germline V gene (reference sequence). DNA of the CDR3: TGCAGTGCTAGGGTCAAACACTCCTACGAGCAGTACTTC. As protein: CSARVKHSYEQYF.

There are a few counts of this clonotype. This may stem from a read error, because a much larger clone lies one nucleotide away. This chain connects TRBV5-1 to TRBJ2-7; perhaps TRBD2 as D (5 bases). Deletions cut 0 bases from V and 7 bases from J, with 14 bases between. Per germline, CDR1 SGHRS and CDR2 YFSETQ. The CDR3 has 14 residues. This chain's CDR3 is CASSLAGFGHEQYF. The CDR3 DNA reads TGCGCCAGCAGCTTGGCGGGGTTCGGTCATGAGCAGTACTTC.

The rearrangement uses TRBV20-1 and TRBJ2-1, with D possibly matching TRBD2 (6 bases). V lost 2 bases to trimming and J lost 9 bases, with 23 bases between them. The germline gives CDR1 DFQATT, CDR2 SNEGSKA (reference sequence). The CDR3 extends over 16 amino acids. The CDR3 nucleotides read TGCAGTGCTAGAAACACCGGAGGGACCGGTTTCGGTGAGCAGTTCTTC. This sequence encodes CSARNTGGTGFGEQFF.

The chain joins TRBV29-1 to TRBJ2-1, with 11 bases matching TRBD2. Trimming at V came to 1 base and at J to 1 base, leaving 6 bases not matched to a gene. The CDR3 extends over 17 amino acids. In germline, CDR1 is SQVTM, CDR2 ANQGSEA. CDR3 residues: CSVEGLAGGLSYNEQFF. The DNA for the CDR3 is TGCAGCGTTGAAGGTCTAGCGGGAGGCCTGTCCTACAATGAGCAGTTCTTC.

The CDR3 sequence is CATSESGTPDGYTF. In DNA, the CDR3 is TGTGCCACCAGTGAGTCCGGGACACCCGATGGCTACACCTTC. The genes are TRBV24-1 and TRBJ1-2; possible D gene TRBD1, 6 bases. CDR3 length: 14 residues. Germline lookup yields CDR1 KGHDR and CDR2 SFDVKD. The germline V and J ends were trimmed by 4 bases and 6 bases, with 14 bases remaining between them.

This chain connects TRBV2 to TRBJ2-5, with TRBD2 matching 13 bases. The V segment lost 7 bases and the J segment 11 bases; nucleotides outside the gene matches: 13. Germline V gene data show CDR1 as SNHLY and CDR2 as FYNNEI. The CDR3 loop spans 15 amino acids. The CDR3 reads CASTRLAGGSYEQYF. The CDR3 DNA follows: TGTGCCAGCACTCGACTAGCGGGGGGCTCCTATGAGCAGTACTTC.

Only a few counts were recorded for this clonotype. This chain joins TRBV29-1 and TRBJ2-3; D remains unclear. Between the trimmed V and J ends, which lost 5 bases and 4 bases, there was a span of 7 bases. CDR3 length: 11 residues. Germline assignment: CDR1 SQVTM and CDR2 ANQGSEA. This CDR3 reads CSVTRSDTQYF. The CDR3 DNA is TGCAGCGTTACCAGATCAGATACGCAGTATTTT.

The chain uses TRBV9 and TRBJ2-5; 11 positions agree with TRBD2. The J call may be incorrect, as the DNA end agrees better with TRBJ2-7. CDR1 SGDLS and CDR2 YYNGEE come from the germline V gene. The length of the CDR3 is 15 residues. This chain's CDR3 is CASSVRLAGLYEQYF. CDR3 in DNA: TGTGCCAGCAGCGTTAGACTAGCGGGATTGTACGAGCAGTACTTC.

The chain links TRBV9 to TRBJ1-2, with a tentative D call TRBD1 (6 bases). The CDR3 length is 14 residues. With 3 bases removed from V and 4 bases from J, the gap between germline ends came to 13 bases. Germline values: CDR1 SGDLS, CDR2 YYNGEE. In DNA, the CDR3 is TGTGCCAGCAGCGAGGATCAGGGGAGCTATGGCTACACCTTC. The encoded protein is CASSEDQGSYGYTF.

The V and J genes are TRBV6-1 and TRBJ1-2, with D unclear. This CDR3 contains 15 residues. Germline CDR1 reads MNHNS; CDR2 reads SASEGT. The V end lost 6 bases, the J end lost 5 bases, and 19 bases lay between the germline ends. The CDR3, as DNA: TGTGCCAGCAGGGGCGACGCTCGGGGTCGGTATGGCTACACCTTC. Translating gives CASRGDARGRYGYTF.

CDR3: CSAKVVLAGPYEQYF. Written as DNA, the CDR3 is TGCAGTGCTAAGGTGGTGTTAGCGGGCCCCTACGAGCAGTACTTC. The V and J genes are TRBV20-1 and TRBJ2-7; the match to TRBD2 covers 7 bases. This CDR3 comprises 15 residues. Germline-derived CDR1 and CDR2 are DFQATT and SNEGSKA (reference sequence). After removal of 4 bases from V and 2 bases from J, the junction contained 11 bases not matched to a gene.

This clonotype was found a few times. The chain joins TRBV12-3 or TRBV12-4 to TRBJ2-7; D possibly corresponds to TRBD1 (5 bases). Deletions cut 1 base from V and 6 bases from J, with 10 bases between. This CDR3 contains 13 residues. CDR3 sequence reads: CASSLGAGFEQYF. In nucleotides, the CDR3 is TGTGCCAGCAGTTTAGGGGCAGGGTTCGAGCAGTACTTC.